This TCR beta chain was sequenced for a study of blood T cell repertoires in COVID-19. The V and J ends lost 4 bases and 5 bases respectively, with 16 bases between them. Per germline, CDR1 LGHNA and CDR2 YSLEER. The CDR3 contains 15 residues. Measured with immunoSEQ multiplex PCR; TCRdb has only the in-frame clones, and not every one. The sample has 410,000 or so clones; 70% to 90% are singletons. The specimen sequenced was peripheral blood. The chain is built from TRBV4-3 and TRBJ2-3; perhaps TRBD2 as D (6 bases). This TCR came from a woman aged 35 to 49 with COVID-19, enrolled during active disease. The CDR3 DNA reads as TGCGCCAGCAGCCGCGGCGGGGCCGAAGAAGATACGCAGTATTTT. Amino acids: CASSRGGAEEDTQYF.